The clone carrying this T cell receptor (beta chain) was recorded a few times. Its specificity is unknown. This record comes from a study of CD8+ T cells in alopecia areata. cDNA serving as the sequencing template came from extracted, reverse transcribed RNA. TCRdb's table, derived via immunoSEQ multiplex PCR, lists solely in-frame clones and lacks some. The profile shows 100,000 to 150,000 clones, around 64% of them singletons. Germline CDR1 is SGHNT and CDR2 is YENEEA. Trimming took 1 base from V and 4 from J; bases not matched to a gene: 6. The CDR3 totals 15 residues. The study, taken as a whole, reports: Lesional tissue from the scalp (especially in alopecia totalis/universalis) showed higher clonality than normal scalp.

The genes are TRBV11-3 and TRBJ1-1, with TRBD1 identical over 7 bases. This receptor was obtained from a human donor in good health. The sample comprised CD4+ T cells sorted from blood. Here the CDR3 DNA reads TGTGCCAGCAGCTTAGGGACAGGAGTGGCCACTGAAGCTTTCTTT. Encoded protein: CASSLGTGVATEAFF.